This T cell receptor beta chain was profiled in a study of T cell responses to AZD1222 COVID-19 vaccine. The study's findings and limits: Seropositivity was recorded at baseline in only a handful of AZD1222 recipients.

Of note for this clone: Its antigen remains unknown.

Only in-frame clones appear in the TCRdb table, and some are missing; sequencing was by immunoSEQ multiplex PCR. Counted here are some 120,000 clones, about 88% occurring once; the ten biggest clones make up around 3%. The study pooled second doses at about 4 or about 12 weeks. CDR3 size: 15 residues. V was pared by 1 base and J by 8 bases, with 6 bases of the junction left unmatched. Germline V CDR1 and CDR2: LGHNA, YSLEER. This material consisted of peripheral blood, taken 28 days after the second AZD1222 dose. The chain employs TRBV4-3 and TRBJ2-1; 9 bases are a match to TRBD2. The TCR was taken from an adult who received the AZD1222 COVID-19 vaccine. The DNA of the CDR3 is TGCGCCAGCAGCCAAGGTAGCGGGGGATCAGATGAGCAGTTCTTC. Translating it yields CASSQGSGGSDEQFF.